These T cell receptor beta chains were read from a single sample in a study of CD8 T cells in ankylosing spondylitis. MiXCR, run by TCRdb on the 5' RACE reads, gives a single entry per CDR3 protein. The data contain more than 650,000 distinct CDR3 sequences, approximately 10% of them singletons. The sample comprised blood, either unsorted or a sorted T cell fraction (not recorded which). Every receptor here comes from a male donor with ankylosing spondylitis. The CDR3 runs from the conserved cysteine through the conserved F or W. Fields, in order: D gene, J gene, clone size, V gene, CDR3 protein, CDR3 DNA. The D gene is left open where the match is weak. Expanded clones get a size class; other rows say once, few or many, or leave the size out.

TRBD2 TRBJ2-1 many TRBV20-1 CSARGSGSSYNEQFF TGCAGTGCTAGAGGTAGCGGGAGCTCCTACAATGAGCAGTTCTTC
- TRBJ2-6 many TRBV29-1 CSVERTGANVLTF TGCAGCGTTGAACGAACTGGGGCCAACGTCCTGACTTTC
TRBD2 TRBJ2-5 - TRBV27 CAAGDWEGLETQYF TGTGCCGCGGGAGACTGGGAGGGACTAGAGACCCAGTACTTC
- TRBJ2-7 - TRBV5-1 CASSPGPTLEQYF TGCGCCAGCAGCCCGGGGCCGACCCTCGAGCAGTACTTC
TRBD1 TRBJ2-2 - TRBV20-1 CSAGRTGENTGELFF TGCAGTGCTGGCCGGACAGGGGAAAACACCGGGGAGCTGTTTTTT
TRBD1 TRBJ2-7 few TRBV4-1 CASSRTETGGFEQYF TGCGCCAGCAGCCGAACAGAGACAGGGGGGTTCGAGCAGTACTTC
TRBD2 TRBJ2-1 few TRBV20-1 CSARDALAGPYNEQFF TGCAGTGCTAGAGATGCCCTAGCGGGACCCTACAATGAGCAGTTCTTC
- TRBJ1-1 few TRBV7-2 CASSFLGLTAFF TGTGCCAGCAGCTTCCTGGGACTGACGGCTTTCTTT
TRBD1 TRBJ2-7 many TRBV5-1 CASSLTGLGEQYF TGTGCCAGCAGCCTGACAGGGTTGGGGGAGCAGTACTTC
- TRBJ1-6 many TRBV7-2 CASSLGQNSPLHF TGTGCCAGCAGCTTAGGACAGAATTCACCCCTCCACTTT
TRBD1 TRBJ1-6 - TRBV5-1 CASSRGPGGLRNSPLHF TGCGCCAGCAGCAGGGGACCAGGGGGCTTGCGTAATTCACCCCTCCACTTT
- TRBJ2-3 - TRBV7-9 CASSSTNQLAYF TGTGCCAGCAGCTCAACAAACCAACTAGCGTATTTT
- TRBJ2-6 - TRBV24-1 CATSDDLSGANVLTF TGTGCCACCAGTGACGACCTCTCTGGGGCCAACGTCCTGACTTTC
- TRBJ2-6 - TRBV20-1 CSAIKGQSSGANVLTF TGCAGTGCTATAAAGGGCCAGAGCTCTGGGGCCAACGTCCTGACTTTC
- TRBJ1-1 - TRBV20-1 CSLSRPTIGTEAFF TGCAGTCTATCACGGCCTACGATCGGGACTGAAGCTTTCTTT
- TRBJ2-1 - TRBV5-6 CASSRARDDDEQFF TGTGCCAGCAGCCGCGCCAGGGACGATGATGAGCAGTTCTTC
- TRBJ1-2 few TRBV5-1 CASSLAIGSGYTF TGCGCCAGCAGCTTGGCCATTGGGTCAGGCTACACCTTC
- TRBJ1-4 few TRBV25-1 CASSDLRTVEKLFF TGTGCCAGCAGTGACCTTCGGACAGTTGAAAAACTGTTTTTT
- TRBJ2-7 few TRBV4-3 CASSRKGGAGYEQYF TGCGCCAGCAGCCGCAAGGGGGGGGCAGGCTACGAGCAGTACTTC
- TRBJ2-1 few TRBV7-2 CASSSDSGEQFF TGTGCCAGCAGCTCAGATTCCGGAGAGCAGTTCTTC
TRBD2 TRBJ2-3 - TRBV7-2 CASSLGQRGGTDTQYF TGTGCCAGCAGCTTAGGGCAGCGGGGGGGCACAGATACGCAGTATTTT
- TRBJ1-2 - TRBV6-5 CASSYSGLPLTF TGTGCCAGCAGTTACTCAGGACTGCCTCTCACCTTC
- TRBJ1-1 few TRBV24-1 CATSDATNTEAFF TGTGCCACCAGTGATGCAACGAACACTGAAGCTTTCTTT
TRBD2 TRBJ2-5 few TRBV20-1 CSASTGGDGTQYF TGCAGTGCTAGTACGGGGGGGGACGGGACCCAGTACTTC
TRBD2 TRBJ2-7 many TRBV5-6 CASSIGLAGDEQYF TGTGCCAGCAGCATTGGACTAGCGGGAGACGAGCAGTACTTC
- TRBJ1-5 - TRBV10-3 CAIRGAGQPQHF TGTGCCATCAGGGGGGCAGGGCAGCCCCAGCATTTT
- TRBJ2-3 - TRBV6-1 CASRTDRSTDTQYF TGTGCCAGCAGGACGGACAGAAGCACAGATACGCAGTATTTT
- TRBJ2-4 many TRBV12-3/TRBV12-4 CASSLWRRLNIQYF TGTGCCAGCAGTTTGTGGCGGAGGTTAAACATTCAGTACTTC
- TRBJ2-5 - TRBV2 CASRTEETQYF TGTGCCAGCAGGACGGAAGAGACCCAGTACTTC
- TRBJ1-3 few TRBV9 CASSVRGAGAGNTIYF TGTGCCAGCAGCGTAAGGGGCGCAGGGGCTGGAAACACCATATATTTT
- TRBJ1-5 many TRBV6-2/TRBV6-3 CASSYSTRGVNNQPQHF TGTGCCAGCAGTTACTCGACTCGGGGGGTGAACAATCAGCCCCAGCATTTT
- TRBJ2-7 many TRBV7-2 CASSLGARSSYEQYF TGTGCCAGCAGCTTAGGGGCCAGGTCATCCTACGAGCAGTACTTC
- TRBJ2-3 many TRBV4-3 CASSQGNGKGITDTQYF TGCGCCAGCAGCCAAGGGAATGGCAAGGGCATCACAGATACGCAGTATTTT
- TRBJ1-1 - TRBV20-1 CSAPWLNTEAFF TGCAGTGCCCCATGGCTGAACACTGAAGCTTTCTTT
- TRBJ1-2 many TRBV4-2 CASSQVGGYGYTF TGTGCCAGCAGCCAAGTGGGTGGCTATGGCTACACCTTC
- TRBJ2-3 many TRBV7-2 CASSLGGPTDTQYF TGTGCCAGCAGCTTGGGGGGCCCCACAGATACGCAGTATTTT
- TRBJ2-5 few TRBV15 CATSDSPSWETQYF TGTGCCACCAGCGACAGTCCGTCATGGGAGACCCAGTACTTC
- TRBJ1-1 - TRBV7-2 CASSLDWNSAEAFF TGTGCCAGCAGCTTAGATTGGAATTCGGCTGAAGCTTTCTTT
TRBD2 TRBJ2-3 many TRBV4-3 CASSQVGTSGTDTQYF TGCGCCAGCAGCCAAGTCGGGACTAGCGGCACAGATACGCAGTATTTT
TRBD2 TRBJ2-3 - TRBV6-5 CASSYSGGRVSTDTQYF TGTGCCAGCAGTTACTCGGGCGGGAGGGTCAGCACAGATACGCAGTATTTT
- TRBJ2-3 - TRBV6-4 CASSVYSGTDTQYF TGTGCCAGCAGTGTTTATAGTGGCACAGATACGCAGTATTTT
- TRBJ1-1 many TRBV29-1 CSVDELLEAFF TGCAGCGTTGACGAATTGTTGGAAGCTTTCTTT
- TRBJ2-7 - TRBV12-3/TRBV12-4 CASSLSVPPYEQYF TGTGCCAGCAGTTTGTCGGTTCCCCCCTACGAGCAGTACTTC
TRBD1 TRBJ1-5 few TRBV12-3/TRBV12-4 CASTSPGGRSQPQHF TGTGCCAGCACCTCCCCAGGGGGCCGAAGTCAGCCCCAGCATTTT
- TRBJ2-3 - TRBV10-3 CAISEETLDTQYF TGTGCCATCAGTGAGGAAACCTTGGATACGCAGTATTTT
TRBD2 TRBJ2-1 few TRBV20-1 CSAELAGVYNEQFF TGCAGTGCTGAGCTAGCGGGGGTTTACAATGAGCAGTTCTTC
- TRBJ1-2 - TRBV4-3 CASSQQGQGYGYTF TGCGCCAGCAGCCAACAGGGGCAAGGCTATGGCTACACCTTC
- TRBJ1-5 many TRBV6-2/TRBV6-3 CASRDSNQPQHF TGTGCCAGCAGGGATAGCAATCAGCCCCAGCATTTT
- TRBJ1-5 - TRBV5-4 CASSFEFQPQHF TGTGCCAGCAGCTTCGAGTTTCAGCCCCAGCATTTT
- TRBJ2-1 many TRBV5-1 CASGRGSLNEQFF TGCGCCAGCGGGAGGGGGTCCCTCAATGAGCAGTTCTTC
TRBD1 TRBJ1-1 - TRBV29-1 CSVRRDRENTEAFF TGCAGCGTGAGACGGGACAGAGAGAACACTGAAGCTTTCTTT
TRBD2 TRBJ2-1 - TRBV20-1 CSASSRGTRGAYNEQFF TGCAGTGCTAGTTCGCGGGGGACCCGGGGGGCCTACAATGAGCAGTTCTTC
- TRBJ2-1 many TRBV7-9 CASSIDGGRQFF TGTGCCAGCAGTATAGACGGAGGGCGGCAGTTCTTC
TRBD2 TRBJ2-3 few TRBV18 CASSPPLDAGEDTDTQYF TGTGCCAGCTCACCACCCTTAGATGCGGGGGAAGACACAGATACGCAGTATTTT
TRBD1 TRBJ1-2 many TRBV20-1 CSARGTGEAYGYTF TGCAGTGCTCGAGGGACAGGGGAGGCCTATGGCTACACCTTC